This is a list of T cell receptor beta chains from one sample in a study of breast tumors, draining lymph nodes, adjacent tissues. TCRdb re-derived calls from the multiplex PCR reads in MiXCR, one entry per CDR3 protein. The sample yields 150,000 to 200,000 distinct CDR3 sequences, 33% seen once. Sequencing was performed on axillary lymph node tissue. The receptors derive from a female donor with breast cancer. Some clones in this sample may be carry-over from other donors' samples. CDR3s include the opening cysteine and the closing phenylalanine or tryptophan. Fields, in order: clone size, J gene, D gene, V gene, CDR3 DNA, CDR3 protein. A D gene is named only where the DNA matches it firmly. Rows may omit the clone size; those that give it use once, few, many or a size class.

abundance: many
j_gene: TRBJ1-5
d_gene: -
v_gene: TRBV28
CDR3nt: TGTGCCAGCAGTTTGTCTGGGAAAAATCAGCCCCAGCATTTT
CDR3aa: CASSLSGKNQPQHF

abundance: many
j_gene: TRBJ1-6
d_gene: -
v_gene: TRBV5-1
CDR3nt: TGCGCCAGCAGCATGGAATCTGGGGTGGCGGGGAATTCACCCCTCCACTTT
CDR3aa: CASSMESGVAGNSPLHF

abundance: -
j_gene: TRBJ1-3
d_gene: -
v_gene: TRBV19
CDR3nt: TGTGCCAGTAGTATCCCGGGGCAGCAAAACACCATATATTTT
CDR3aa: CASSIPGQQNTIYF

abundance: few
j_gene: TRBJ2-5
d_gene: TRBD2
v_gene: TRBV20-1
CDR3nt: TGCAGTGCTAGCGTACTAGCGGGGGGCGCGGGGGAGACCCAGTACTTC
CDR3aa: CSASVLAGGAGETQYF

abundance: many
j_gene: TRBJ1-5
d_gene: TRBD1
v_gene: TRBV5-6
CDR3nt: TGTGCCAGCAGCTTTACCGGACAGGGGGGGAATCAGCCCCAGCATTTT
CDR3aa: CASSFTGQGGNQPQHF

abundance: many
j_gene: TRBJ2-3
d_gene: TRBD2
v_gene: TRBV28
CDR3nt: TGTGCCAGCGGGGTACCGCGGCGGGAGAGGCCAGATACGCAGTATTTT
CDR3aa: CASGVPRRERPDTQYF

abundance: many
j_gene: TRBJ1-2
d_gene: TRBD1
v_gene: TRBV6-5
CDR3nt: TGTGCCAGCAGTCCGTCAGGGGGAGCCAACCGGTATGGCTACACCTTC
CDR3aa: CASSPSGGANRYGYTF

abundance: many
j_gene: TRBJ2-3
d_gene: -
v_gene: TRBV20-1
CDR3nt: TGCAGTGCTAGGACGGACTGGACGAGGGACCCAGATACGCAGTATTTT
CDR3aa: CSARTDWTRDPDTQYF

abundance: many
j_gene: TRBJ2-5
d_gene: TRBD1
v_gene: TRBV7-9
CDR3nt: TGTGCCAGCAGCTTCGAGGGGGCCGTTGAGACCCAGTACTTC
CDR3aa: CASSFEGAVETQYF

abundance: -
j_gene: TRBJ2-5
d_gene: TRBD1
v_gene: TRBV2
CDR3nt: TGTGCCAGCAGTGCGCAGGGGGCCGGGGACCAAGAGACCCAGTACTTC
CDR3aa: CASSAQGAGDQETQYF

abundance: many
j_gene: TRBJ2-7
d_gene: TRBD2
v_gene: TRBV6-5
CDR3nt: TGTGCCAGCAGTTTTTTGGCTAGCGGGAGCTACGAGCAGTACTTC
CDR3aa: CASSFLASGSYEQYF

abundance: many
j_gene: TRBJ2-7
d_gene: TRBD2
v_gene: TRBV9
CDR3nt: TGTGCCAGCAGCGGCGGGACTAGGTCCTACGAGCAGTACTTC
CDR3aa: CASSGGTRSYEQYF

abundance: -
j_gene: TRBJ1-4
d_gene: -
v_gene: TRBV7-8
CDR3nt: TGTGCCAGCGGGGGGGGGGGGGCTGCCAATGAAAAACTGTTTTTT
CDR3aa: CASGGGGAANEKLFF

abundance: many
j_gene: TRBJ2-1
d_gene: TRBD2
v_gene: TRBV6-6
CDR3nt: TGTGCCAGCAGTCACGGGGGGAGTATACAGTTCTTC
CDR3aa: CASSHGGSIQFF

abundance: many
j_gene: TRBJ2-3
d_gene: -
v_gene: TRBV7-3
CDR3nt: TGTGCCAGCAGCTCCGGCAGCACAGATACGCAGTATTTT
CDR3aa: CASSSGSTDTQYF

abundance: -
j_gene: TRBJ2-2
d_gene: -
v_gene: TRBV7-3
CDR3nt: TGTGCCAGCAGCCAAGACTCATCGAACACCGGGGAGCTGTTTTTT
CDR3aa: CASSQDSSNTGELFF

abundance: -
j_gene: TRBJ2-1
d_gene: -
v_gene: TRBV7-2
CDR3nt: TGTGCCAGCAGCTTGTCGGAGGAGCAGTTCTTC
CDR3aa: CASSLSEEQFF

abundance: many
j_gene: TRBJ1-2
d_gene: TRBD1
v_gene: TRBV27
CDR3nt: TGTGCCAGCAGTTCTGACAGGGGGCGCTACTATGGCTACACCTTC
CDR3aa: CASSSDRGRYYGYTF

abundance: many
j_gene: TRBJ1-2
d_gene: TRBD1
v_gene: TRBV10-3
CDR3nt: TGTGCCATCAGTGAAAGGGGGCGCGGCTATGGCTACACCTTC
CDR3aa: CAISERGRGYGYTF

abundance: many
j_gene: TRBJ2-1
d_gene: TRBD2
v_gene: TRBV4-3
CDR3nt: TGCGCCAGCAGCCAACCGGGACTAGCGGGAGGGCCCAGAGGGGACAATGAGCAGTTCTTC
CDR3aa: CASSQPGLAGGPRGDNEQFF

abundance: many
j_gene: TRBJ2-3
d_gene: -
v_gene: TRBV19
CDR3nt: TGTGCCAGTAGTATAGATGGGGGGGCGTACACAGATACGCAGTATTTT
CDR3aa: CASSIDGGAYTDTQYF

abundance: many
j_gene: TRBJ2-3
d_gene: -
v_gene: TRBV2
CDR3nt: TGTGCCAGCAGTGTAACGCGGGATGGGGGCACAGATACGCAGTATTTT
CDR3aa: CASSVTRDGGTDTQYF

abundance: many
j_gene: TRBJ1-6
d_gene: -
v_gene: TRBV30
CDR3nt: TGTGCCTGGAGTTCCACAGGGACCTATAATTCACCCCTCCACTTT
CDR3aa: CAWSSTGTYNSPLHF

abundance: many
j_gene: TRBJ2-7
d_gene: -
v_gene: TRBV11-2
CDR3nt: TGTGCCAGCAGCTTAAGGCAGTCCTCCTACGAGCAGTACTTC
CDR3aa: CASSLRQSSYEQYF

abundance: -
j_gene: TRBJ1-3
d_gene: -
v_gene: TRBV28
CDR3nt: TGTGCCAGCACCCTTCAAGGAGGGACTGGAAACACCATATATTTT
CDR3aa: CASTLQGGTGNTIYF

abundance: many
j_gene: TRBJ1-3
d_gene: -
v_gene: TRBV6-2/TRBV6-3
CDR3nt: TGTGCCAGCAGCGGAGGGTCCTCTGGAAACACCATATATTTT
CDR3aa: CASSGGSSGNTIYF

abundance: many
j_gene: TRBJ2-3
d_gene: TRBD2
v_gene: TRBV7-2
CDR3nt: TGTGCCAGCAAAGTAGCGGGAGCCACAGATACGCAGTATTTT
CDR3aa: CASKVAGATDTQYF

abundance: many
j_gene: TRBJ2-1
d_gene: TRBD2
v_gene: TRBV16
CDR3nt: TGTGCCAGCATACCGGGGGGAGTCTCCTACAATGAGCAGTTCTTC
CDR3aa: CASIPGGVSYNEQFF

abundance: -
j_gene: TRBJ2-7
d_gene: -
v_gene: TRBV27
CDR3nt: TGTGCCAGCAGTTTCACAGTGAACTCCTACGAGCAGTACTTC
CDR3aa: CASSFTVNSYEQYF

abundance: many
j_gene: TRBJ2-3
d_gene: TRBD2
v_gene: TRBV3-1
CDR3nt: TGTGCCAGCAGCCAAGGGTTTAGCGGGTCTAGCACAGATACGCAGTATTTT
CDR3aa: CASSQGFSGSSTDTQYF

abundance: many
j_gene: TRBJ1-6
d_gene: -
v_gene: TRBV5-8
CDR3nt: TGTGCCAGCAGCTTGTGGAGCTCCTATAATTCACCCCTCCACTTT
CDR3aa: CASSLWSSYNSPLHF

abundance: -
j_gene: TRBJ1-5
d_gene: -
v_gene: TRBV6-4
CDR3nt: -
CDR3aa: CASPHQGSSTSGQHF

abundance: -
j_gene: TRBJ2-3
d_gene: -
v_gene: TRBV12-3/TRBV12-4
CDR3nt: TGTGCCAGCAGCCCCGGGACTGGTAGGGTACATGCGCAGTATTTT
CDR3aa: CASSPGTGRVHAQYF

abundance: many
j_gene: TRBJ1-6
d_gene: -
v_gene: TRBV19
CDR3nt: TGTGCCAGTAGTATGGACCCCGCGCCGGGTTCAGGGCGCTCACCCCTCCACTTT
CDR3aa: CASSMDPAPGSGRSPLHF

abundance: many
j_gene: TRBJ1-2
d_gene: -
v_gene: TRBV6-2/TRBV6-3
CDR3nt: TGTGCCAGCAGTCTCCTCTCAAAGGGTGCTAACTATGGCTACACCTTC
CDR3aa: CASSLLSKGANYGYTF

abundance: many
j_gene: TRBJ1-2
d_gene: -
v_gene: TRBV15
CDR3nt: TGTGCCACCAGCAGAGCGGGAGTCGATGGCTACACCTTC
CDR3aa: CATSRAGVDGYTF

abundance: many
j_gene: TRBJ2-6
d_gene: -
v_gene: TRBV5-1
CDR3nt: TGCGCCAGCAGCTTGTGGGGGGCCGGAGTATCTGGGGCCAACGTCCTGACTTTC
CDR3aa: CASSLWGAGVSGANVLTF

abundance: many
j_gene: TRBJ1-5
d_gene: -
v_gene: TRBV6-5
CDR3nt: TGTGCCAGCAGTCTCGCGGGATATCAGCCCCAGCATTTT
CDR3aa: CASSLAGYQPQHF

abundance: -
j_gene: TRBJ2-3
d_gene: TRBD1
v_gene: TRBV20-1
CDR3nt: TGCAGTGCTACCCCGACAGGGGGCAATTCGCAGTATTTT
CDR3aa: CSATPTGGNSQYF

abundance: many
j_gene: TRBJ2-7
d_gene: TRBD1
v_gene: TRBV28
CDR3nt: TGTGCCAGCAGTTCCGGGACAGGAAGGCCCTACGAGCAGTACTTC
CDR3aa: CASSSGTGRPYEQYF

abundance: few
j_gene: TRBJ1-1
d_gene: TRBD1
v_gene: TRBV14
CDR3nt: TGTGCCAGCAGCCGGGACAGGGGGCTTGGGGACACTGAAGCTTTCTTT
CDR3aa: CASSRDRGLGDTEAFF

abundance: -
j_gene: TRBJ2-3
d_gene: -
v_gene: TRBV6-1
CDR3nt: TGTGCCAGCCTCCCAAGCGGAGGCCCAGATACGCAGTATTTT
CDR3aa: CASLPSGGPDTQYF

abundance: -
j_gene: TRBJ1-1
d_gene: -
v_gene: TRBV4-3
CDR3nt: TGCGCCAGCAGCCACCTCGGGGTGGGAATGAACACTGAAGCTTTCTTT
CDR3aa: CASSHLGVGMNTEAFF

abundance: many
j_gene: TRBJ1-3
d_gene: -
v_gene: TRBV25-1
CDR3nt: TGTGCCAGCAGTGAATGGGTCTCAGAAGACACCATATATTTT
CDR3aa: CASSEWVSEDTIYF

abundance: many
j_gene: TRBJ1-4
d_gene: -
v_gene: TRBV5-1
CDR3nt: TGCGCCAGCAGCTTGGAGAGGGGAATGGGTAGTAATGAAAAACTGTTTTTT
CDR3aa: CASSLERGMGSNEKLFF

abundance: many
j_gene: TRBJ2-3
d_gene: -
v_gene: TRBV7-9
CDR3nt: TGTGCCAGCAGCCCGGACTGGGGGACACGGGATACGCAGTATTTT
CDR3aa: CASSPDWGTRDTQYF

abundance: many
j_gene: TRBJ1-6
d_gene: -
v_gene: TRBV9
CDR3nt: TGTGCCAGCAGCCCGACAGGATCCTCACCCCTCCACTTT
CDR3aa: CASSPTGSSPLHF

abundance: many
j_gene: TRBJ2-5
d_gene: TRBD2
v_gene: TRBV20-1
CDR3nt: TGCAGTGCCGCCACGGCGGGGGGGAAGAGGACCCAGTACTTC
CDR3aa: CSAATAGGKRTQYF

abundance: -
j_gene: TRBJ1-2
d_gene: -
v_gene: TRBV7-9
CDR3nt: TGTGCCGGCAGCTTAGGGTACAGGGAGGTCGATGGCTACCCCTTC
CDR3aa: CAGSLGYREVDGYPF

abundance: -
j_gene: TRBJ1-2
d_gene: -
v_gene: TRBV6-1
CDR3nt: TGTGCCAGCAGGCGTTCAGATGGCTACACCTTC
CDR3aa: CASRRSDGYTF

abundance: many
j_gene: TRBJ2-7
d_gene: -
v_gene: TRBV6-1
CDR3nt: TGTGCCAGCAGTATCTTCGACAGTGCCTACGAGCAGTACTTC
CDR3aa: CASSIFDSAYEQYF

abundance: many
j_gene: TRBJ2-1
d_gene: TRBD2
v_gene: TRBV29-1
CDR3nt: TGCAGCGTTCCCCGGGAGGGAGGGTTTGGCAATGAGCAGTTCTTC
CDR3aa: CSVPREGGFGNEQFF